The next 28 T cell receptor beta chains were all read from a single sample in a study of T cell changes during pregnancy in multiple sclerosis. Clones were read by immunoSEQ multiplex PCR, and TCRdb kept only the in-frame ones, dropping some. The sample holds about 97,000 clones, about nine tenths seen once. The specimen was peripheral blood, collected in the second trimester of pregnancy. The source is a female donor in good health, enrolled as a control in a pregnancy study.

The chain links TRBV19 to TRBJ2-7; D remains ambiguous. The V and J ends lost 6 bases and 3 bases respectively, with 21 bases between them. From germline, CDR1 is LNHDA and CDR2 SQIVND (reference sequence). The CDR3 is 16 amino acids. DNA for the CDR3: TGTGCCAGTAGCCCCGTGCGCTCCCCCATCCACTACGAGCAGTACTTC. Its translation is CASSPVRSPIHYEQYF.

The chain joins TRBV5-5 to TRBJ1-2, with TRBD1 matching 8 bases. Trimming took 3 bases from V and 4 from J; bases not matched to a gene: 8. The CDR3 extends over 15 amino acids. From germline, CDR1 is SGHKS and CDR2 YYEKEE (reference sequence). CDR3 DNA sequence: TGTGCCAGCAGCTCTCAGGGGGCGCGGAGCTATGGCTACACCTTC. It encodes CASSSQGARSYGYTF.

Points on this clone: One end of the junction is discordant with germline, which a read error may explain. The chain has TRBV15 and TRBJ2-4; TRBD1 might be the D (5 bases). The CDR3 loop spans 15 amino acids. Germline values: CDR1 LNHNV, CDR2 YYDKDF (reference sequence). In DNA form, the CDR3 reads TGTGCCACCAGCAGGGAACGGATGGGCAGGGCGGTAATAGGGTTC. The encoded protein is CATSRERMGRAVIGF.

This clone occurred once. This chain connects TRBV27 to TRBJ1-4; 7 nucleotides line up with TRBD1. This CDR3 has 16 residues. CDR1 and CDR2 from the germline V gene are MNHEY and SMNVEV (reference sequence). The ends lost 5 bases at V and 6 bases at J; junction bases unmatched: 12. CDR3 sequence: CASSPLLTGWDEKLFF. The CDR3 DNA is TGTGCCAGCAGTCCACTCCTGACAGGGTGGGATGAAAAACTGTTTTTT.

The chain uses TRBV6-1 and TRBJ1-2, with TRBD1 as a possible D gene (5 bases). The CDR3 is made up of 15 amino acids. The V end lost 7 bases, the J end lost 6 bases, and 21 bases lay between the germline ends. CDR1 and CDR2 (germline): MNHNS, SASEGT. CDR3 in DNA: TGTGCCAGCACCCCCCGGAGGGGAGGGGCTAATGGCTACACCTTC. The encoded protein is CASTPRRGGANGYTF.

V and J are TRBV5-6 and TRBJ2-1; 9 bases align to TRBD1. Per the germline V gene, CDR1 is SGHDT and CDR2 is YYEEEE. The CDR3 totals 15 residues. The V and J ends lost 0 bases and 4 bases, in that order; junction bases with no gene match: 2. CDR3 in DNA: TGTGCCAGCAGCTTGGGACAGGGGGGGTACAATGAGCAGTTCTTC. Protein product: CASSLGQGGYNEQFF.

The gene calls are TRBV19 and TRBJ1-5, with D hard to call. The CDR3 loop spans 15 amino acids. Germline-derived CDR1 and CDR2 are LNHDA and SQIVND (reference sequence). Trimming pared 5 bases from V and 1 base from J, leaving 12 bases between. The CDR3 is CASSRLGDSNQPQHF. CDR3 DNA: TGTGCCAGTAGTCGTCTCGGAGACAGCAATCAGCCCCAGCATTTT.

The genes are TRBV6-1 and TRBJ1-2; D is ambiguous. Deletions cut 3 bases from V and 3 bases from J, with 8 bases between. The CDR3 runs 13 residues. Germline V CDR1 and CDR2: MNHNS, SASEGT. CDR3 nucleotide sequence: TGTGCCAGCAGTGAGTGGAGGGACTATGGCTACACCTTC. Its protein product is CASSEWRDYGYTF.

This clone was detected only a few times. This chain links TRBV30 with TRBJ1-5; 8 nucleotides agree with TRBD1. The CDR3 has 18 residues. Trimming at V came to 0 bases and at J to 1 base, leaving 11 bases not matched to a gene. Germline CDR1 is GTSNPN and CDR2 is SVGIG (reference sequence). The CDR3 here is CAWSVRAGGPRSNQPQHF. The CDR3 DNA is TGTGCCTGGAGTGTAAGGGCAGGGGGCCCTAGGAGCAATCAGCCCCAGCATTTT.

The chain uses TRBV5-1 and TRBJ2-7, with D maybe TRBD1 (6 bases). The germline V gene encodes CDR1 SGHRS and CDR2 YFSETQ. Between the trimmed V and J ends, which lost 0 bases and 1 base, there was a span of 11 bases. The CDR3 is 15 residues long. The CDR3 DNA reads TGCGCCAGCAGCTTGGAAACAGGGTATTCCTACGAGCAGTACTTC. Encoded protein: CASSLETGYSYEQYF. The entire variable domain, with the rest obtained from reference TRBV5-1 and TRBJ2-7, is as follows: KAGVTQTPRYLIKTRGQQVTLSCSPISGHRSVSWYQQTPGQGLQFLFEYFSETQRNKGNFPGRFSGRQFSNSRSEMNVSTLELGDSALYLCASSLETGYSYEQYFGPGTRLTVT.

CDR3 sequence: CASSLVARGHGEQYF. The DNA for the CDR3 is TGTGCCAGCAGCTTGGTGGCCAGGGGGCACGGCGAGCAGTACTTC. The V and J genes are TRBV5-5 and TRBJ2-7, with 8 bases identical to TRBD1. Per the germline V gene, CDR1 is SGHKS and CDR2 is YYEKEE (reference sequence). The CDR3 is made up of 15 amino acids. The trim removed 0 bases at V and 6 bases at J, leaving 8 bases unmatched.

The CDR3 sequence is CASRRSRGAGDTQYF. The CDR3 nucleotides read TGTGCCAGCAGACGCAGCAGGGGGGCCGGGGATACGCAGTATTTT. The chain couples TRBV27 to TRBJ2-3, with a tentative D call TRBD1 (7 bases). Deletions cut 6 bases from V and 6 bases from J, with 19 bases between. Germline lookup yields CDR1 MNHEY and CDR2 SMNVEV (reference sequence). The length of the CDR3 is 15 residues.

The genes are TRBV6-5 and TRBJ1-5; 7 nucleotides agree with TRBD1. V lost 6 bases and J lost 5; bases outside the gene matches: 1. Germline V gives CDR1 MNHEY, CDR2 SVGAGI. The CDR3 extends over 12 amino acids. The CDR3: CASRTGDQPQHF. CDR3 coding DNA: TGTGCCAGCAGAACAGGGGATCAGCCCCAGCATTTT.

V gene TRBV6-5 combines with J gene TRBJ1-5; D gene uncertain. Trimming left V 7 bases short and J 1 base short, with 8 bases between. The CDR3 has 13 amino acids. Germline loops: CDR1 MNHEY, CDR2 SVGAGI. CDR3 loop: CASTRGSNQPQHF. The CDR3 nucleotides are TGTGCCAGCACCCGGGGAAGCAATCAGCCCCAGCATTTT.

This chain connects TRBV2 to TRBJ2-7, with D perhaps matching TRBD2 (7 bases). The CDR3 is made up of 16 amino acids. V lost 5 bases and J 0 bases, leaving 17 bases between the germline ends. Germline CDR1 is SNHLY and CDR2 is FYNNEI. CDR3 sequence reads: CASSPKGGAFSYEQYF. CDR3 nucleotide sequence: TGTGCCAGCAGTCCCAAGGGGGGGGCCTTCTCCTACGAGCAGTACTTC.

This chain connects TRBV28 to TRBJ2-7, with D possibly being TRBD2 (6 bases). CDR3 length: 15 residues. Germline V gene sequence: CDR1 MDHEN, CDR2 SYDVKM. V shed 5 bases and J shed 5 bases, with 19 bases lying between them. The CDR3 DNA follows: TGTGCCAGCAGTCTCACCGGGACTCAGAAACACGAGCAGTACTTC. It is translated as CASSLTGTQKHEQYF.

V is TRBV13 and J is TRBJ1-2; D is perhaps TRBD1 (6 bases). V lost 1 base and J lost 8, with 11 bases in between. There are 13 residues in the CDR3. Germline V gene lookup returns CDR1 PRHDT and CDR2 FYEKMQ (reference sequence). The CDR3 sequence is CASSLEQGGGYTF. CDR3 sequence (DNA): TGTGCCAGCAGCTTAGAACAGGGAGGGGGCTACACCTTC.

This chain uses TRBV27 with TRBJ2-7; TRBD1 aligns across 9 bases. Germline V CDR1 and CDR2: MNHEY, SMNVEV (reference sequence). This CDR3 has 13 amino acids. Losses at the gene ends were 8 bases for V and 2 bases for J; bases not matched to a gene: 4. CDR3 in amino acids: CASGTGNTYEQYF. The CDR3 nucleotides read TGTGCCAGCGGGACAGGGAATACCTACGAGCAGTACTTC.

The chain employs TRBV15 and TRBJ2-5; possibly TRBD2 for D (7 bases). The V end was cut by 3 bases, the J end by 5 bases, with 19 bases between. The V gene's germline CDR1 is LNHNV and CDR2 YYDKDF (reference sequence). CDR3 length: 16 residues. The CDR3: CATSSNHPGGAETQYF. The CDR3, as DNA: TGTGCCACCAGCAGCAATCACCCGGGGGGCGCGGAGACCCAGTACTTC. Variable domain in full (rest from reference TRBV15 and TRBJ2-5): DAMVIQNPRYQVTQFGKPVTLSCSQTLNHNVMYWYQQKSSQAPKLLFHYYDKDFNNEADTPDNFQSRRPNTSFCFLDIRSPGLGDTAMYLCATSSNHPGGAETQYFGPGTRLLVL.

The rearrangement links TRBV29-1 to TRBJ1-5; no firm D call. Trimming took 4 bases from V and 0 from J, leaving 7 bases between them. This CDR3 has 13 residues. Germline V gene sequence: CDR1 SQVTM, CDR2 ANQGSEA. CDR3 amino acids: CSVAGNSNQPQHF. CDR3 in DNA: TGCAGCGTTGCCGGGAATAGCAATCAGCCCCAGCATTTT.

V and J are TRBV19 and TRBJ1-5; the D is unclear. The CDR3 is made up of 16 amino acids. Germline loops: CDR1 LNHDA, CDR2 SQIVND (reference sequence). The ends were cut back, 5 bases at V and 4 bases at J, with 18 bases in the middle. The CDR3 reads CASSFPEGEFNQPQHF. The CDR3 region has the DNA TGTGCCAGTAGTTTCCCCGAGGGTGAGTTTAATCAGCCCCAGCATTTT.

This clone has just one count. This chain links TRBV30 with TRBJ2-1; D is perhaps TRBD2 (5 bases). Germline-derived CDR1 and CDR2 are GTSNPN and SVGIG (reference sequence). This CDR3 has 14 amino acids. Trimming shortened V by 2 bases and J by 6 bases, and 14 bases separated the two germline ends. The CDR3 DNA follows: TGTGCCTGGAGTTTATCCGGAGGCCCCAATGAGCAGTTCTTC. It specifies CAWSLSGGPNEQFF. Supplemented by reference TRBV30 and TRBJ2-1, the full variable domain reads SQTIHQWPATLVQPVGSPLSLECTVEGTSNPNLYWYRQAAGRGLQLLFYSVGIGQISSEVPQNLSASRPQDRQFILSSKKLLLSDSGFYLCAWSLSGGPNEQFFGPGTRLTVL.

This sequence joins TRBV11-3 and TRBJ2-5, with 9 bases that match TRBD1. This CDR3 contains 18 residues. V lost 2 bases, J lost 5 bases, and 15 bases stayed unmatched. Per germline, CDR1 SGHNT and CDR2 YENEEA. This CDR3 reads CASSLRIRDRVILETQYF. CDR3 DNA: TGTGCCAGCAGCTTACGTATCCGGGACAGGGTGATTTTGGAGACCCAGTACTTC.

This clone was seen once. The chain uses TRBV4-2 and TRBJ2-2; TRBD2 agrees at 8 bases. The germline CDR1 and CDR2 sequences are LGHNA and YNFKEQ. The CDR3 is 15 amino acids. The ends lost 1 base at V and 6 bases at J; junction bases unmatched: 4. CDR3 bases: TGTGCCAGCAGCCAAGGATGGCGGGGGGCCGGGGAGCTGTTTTTT. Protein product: CASSQGWRGAGELFF.

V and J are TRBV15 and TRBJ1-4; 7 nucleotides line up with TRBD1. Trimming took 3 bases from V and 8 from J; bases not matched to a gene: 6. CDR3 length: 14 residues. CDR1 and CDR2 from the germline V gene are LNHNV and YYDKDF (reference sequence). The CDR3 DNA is TGTGCCACCAGCAGGAGAGGGGGCTACGAAAAACTGTTTTTT. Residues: CATSRRGGYEKLFF.

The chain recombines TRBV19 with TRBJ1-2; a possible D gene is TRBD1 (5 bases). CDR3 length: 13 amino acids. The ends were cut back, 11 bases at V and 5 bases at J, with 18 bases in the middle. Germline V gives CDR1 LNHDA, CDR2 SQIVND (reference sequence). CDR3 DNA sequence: TGTGCCTCTCAACCGGGACTTGGGTATGGCTACACCTTC. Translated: CASQPGLGYGYTF.

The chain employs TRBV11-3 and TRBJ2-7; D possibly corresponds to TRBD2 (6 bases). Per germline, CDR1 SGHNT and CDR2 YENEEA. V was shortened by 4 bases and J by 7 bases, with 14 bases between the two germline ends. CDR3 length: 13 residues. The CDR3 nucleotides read TGTGCCAGCAGCTCATATGTAGGAGGGGAGCAGTACTTC. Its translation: CASSSYVGGEQYF. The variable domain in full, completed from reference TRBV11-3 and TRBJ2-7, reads EAGVVQSPRYKIIEKKQPVAFWCNPISGHNTLYWYLQNLGQGPELLIRYENEEAVDDSQLPKDRFSAERLKGVDSTLKIQPAELGDSAVYLCASSSYVGGEQYFGPGTRLTVT.

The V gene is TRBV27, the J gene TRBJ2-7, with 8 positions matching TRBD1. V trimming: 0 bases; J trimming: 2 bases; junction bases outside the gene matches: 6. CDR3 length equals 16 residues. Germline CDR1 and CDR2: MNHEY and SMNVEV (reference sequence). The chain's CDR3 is CASSLSVDRVPYEQYF. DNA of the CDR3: TGTGCCAGCAGTTTATCAGTGGACAGGGTTCCCTACGAGCAGTACTTC.